This T cell receptor (beta chain) was profiled in a study of shared clonotypes between healthy human individuals. The wider study: The study used three CD4 naive, three CD4 memory, two CD8 naive and one CD8 memory plate per donor.

The length of the CDR3 is 14 residues. CDR1 is GTSNPN, CDR2 SVGIG, per germline (reference sequence). J gave up 4 bases and V 2 bases, and 5 bases lay outside the gene matches. In regard to this clone: As yet, its antigen is unknown.

Authors' analysis steps: Filtering was not the same, since immunoSEQ gave junction-only sequences without quality scores. Using immunoSEQ multiplex PCR, the repertoire was profiled, and TCRdb retains in-frame clones only, with some absent. That table furnishes V, J and clone size, whereas the DNA furnished D and trimming. This table has 2 million to 2.5 million clones, approximately 93% appearing once. Study-wide points: An effect of sequencing depth on clonotype sharing among donors was expected.

The clonotype comes from a man between 18 and 35 years old in good health. Some clones in this sample may be carry-over from other donors' samples. The V gene is TRBV30, the J gene TRBJ2-1, with TRBD2 matching over 7 bases. Sequencing was done on a sample of naive CD4+ T cells from PBMCs. The subset: CD45RA+ positively selected. CDR3: CAWSLLAVYNEQFF. The DNA for the CDR3 is TGTGCCTGGAGTCTGCTAGCGGTATACAATGAGCAGTTCTTC.